What follows is one T cell receptor beta chain and its context. The data stem from a study of OX40 agonist ivuxolimab in advanced cancers. This CDR3 comprises 14 residues. Germline CDR1 is SGHTA and CDR2 is FQGTGA. Between the trimmed V and J ends, which lost 5 bases and 0 bases, there was a span of 9 bases. Assay used: immunoSEQ multiplex PCR; TCRdb lists only in-frame clones, some missing. The sample records more than 55,000 clones, around 90% being singletons. The V and J genes are TRBV7-3 and TRBJ2-3; D unclear. The sample in question was CD4+ or CD8+ T cells sorted from blood, obtained in a trial of the OX40 agonist ivuxolimab. The receptor's source is an adult with an advanced solid tumor such as melanoma, head and neck, liver or kidney cancer. Written as DNA, the CDR3 is TGTGCCAGCAGCCCCTTGTATAGCACAGATACGCAGTATTTT. Translating gives CASSPLYSTDTQYF.